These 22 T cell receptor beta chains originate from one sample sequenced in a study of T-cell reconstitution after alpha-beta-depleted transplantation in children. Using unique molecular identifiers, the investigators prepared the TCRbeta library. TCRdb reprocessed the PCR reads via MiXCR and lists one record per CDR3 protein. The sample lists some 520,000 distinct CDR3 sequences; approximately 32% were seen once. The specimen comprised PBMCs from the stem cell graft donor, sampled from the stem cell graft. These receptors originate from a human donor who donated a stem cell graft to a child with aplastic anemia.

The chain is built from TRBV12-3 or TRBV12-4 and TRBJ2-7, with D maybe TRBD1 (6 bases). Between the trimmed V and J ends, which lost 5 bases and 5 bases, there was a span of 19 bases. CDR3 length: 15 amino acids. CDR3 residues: CASSTLTGRTHEQYF. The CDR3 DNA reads TGTGCCAGCAGTACCCTTACAGGGAGAACCCACGAGCAGTACTTC.

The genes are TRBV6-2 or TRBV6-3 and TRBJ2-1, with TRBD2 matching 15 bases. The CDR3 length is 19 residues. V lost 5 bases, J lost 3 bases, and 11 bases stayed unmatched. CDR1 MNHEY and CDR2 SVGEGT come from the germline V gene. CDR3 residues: CASSPERTSGRDDYNEQFF. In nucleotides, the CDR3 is TGTGCCAGCAGTCCCGAACGGACTAGCGGGAGGGACGACTACAATGAGCAGTTCTTC.

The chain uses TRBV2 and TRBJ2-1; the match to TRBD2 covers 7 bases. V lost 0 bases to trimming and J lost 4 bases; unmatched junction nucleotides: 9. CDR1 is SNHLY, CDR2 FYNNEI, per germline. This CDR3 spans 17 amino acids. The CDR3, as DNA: TGTGCCAGCAGTGAAGCGCTTGGTGCGGGAGCGTACAATGAGCAGTTCTTC. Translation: CASSEALGAGAYNEQFF.

CDR3 protein: CASSSPHNTGELFF. CDR3 DNA: TGTGCCAGCAGTTCCCCACATAACACCGGGGAGCTGTTTTTT. J is TRBJ2-2 and V is TRBV6-5; D is unclear. This CDR3 region has 14 residues. Germline V lookup: CDR1 MNHEY, CDR2 SVGAGI. Trimming took 4 bases from V and 2 from J, leaving 8 bases between them.

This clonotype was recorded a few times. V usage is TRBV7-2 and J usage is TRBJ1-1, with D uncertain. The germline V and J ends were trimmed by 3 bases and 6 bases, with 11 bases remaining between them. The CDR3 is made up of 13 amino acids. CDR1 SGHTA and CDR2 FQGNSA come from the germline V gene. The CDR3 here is CASSFGVAAEAFF. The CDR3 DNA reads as TGTGCCAGCAGCTTCGGGGTCGCCGCTGAAGCTTTCTTT.

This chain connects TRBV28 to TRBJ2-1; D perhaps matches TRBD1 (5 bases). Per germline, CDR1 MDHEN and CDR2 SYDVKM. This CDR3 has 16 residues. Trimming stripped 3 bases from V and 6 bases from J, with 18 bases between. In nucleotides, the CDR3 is TGTGCCAGCAGTTTCTGGGCAGGGAATATTATCAATGAGCAGTTCTTC. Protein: CASSFWAGNIINEQFF.

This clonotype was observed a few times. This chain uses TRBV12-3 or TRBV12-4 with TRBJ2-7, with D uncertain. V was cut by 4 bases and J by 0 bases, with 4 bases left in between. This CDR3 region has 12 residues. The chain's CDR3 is CASSSRSYEQYF. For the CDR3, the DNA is TGTGCCAGCAGTTCACGCTCCTACGAGCAGTACTTC.

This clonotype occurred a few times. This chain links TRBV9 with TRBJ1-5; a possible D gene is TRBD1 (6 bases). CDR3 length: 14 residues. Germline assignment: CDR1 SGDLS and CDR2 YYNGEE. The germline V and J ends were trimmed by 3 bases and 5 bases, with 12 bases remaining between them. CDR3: CASSASDSYQPQHF. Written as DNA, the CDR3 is TGTGCCAGCAGCGCCTCGGACAGTTATCAGCCCCAGCATTTT.

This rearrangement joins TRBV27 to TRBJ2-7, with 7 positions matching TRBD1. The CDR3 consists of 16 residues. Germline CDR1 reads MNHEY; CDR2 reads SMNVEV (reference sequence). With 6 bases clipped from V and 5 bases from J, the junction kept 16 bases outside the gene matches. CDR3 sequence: CASSPLQARGLDEQYF. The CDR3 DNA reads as TGTGCCAGCAGCCCTTTACAGGCCAGGGGGTTGGACGAGCAGTACTTC.

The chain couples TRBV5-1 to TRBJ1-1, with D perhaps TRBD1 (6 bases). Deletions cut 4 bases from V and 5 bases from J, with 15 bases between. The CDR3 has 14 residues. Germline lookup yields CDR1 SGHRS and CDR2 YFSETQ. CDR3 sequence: CASSVEGVRTEAFF. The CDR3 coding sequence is TGCGCCAGCAGCGTCGAGGGGGTGCGGACTGAAGCTTTCTTT.

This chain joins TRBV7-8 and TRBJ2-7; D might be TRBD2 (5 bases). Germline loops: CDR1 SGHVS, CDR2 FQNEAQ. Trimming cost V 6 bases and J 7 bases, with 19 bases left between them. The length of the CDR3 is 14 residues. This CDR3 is CASSSPEAGWEQYV. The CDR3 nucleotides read TGTGCCAGCAGTTCCCCGGAGGCAGGATGGGAGCAGTACGTC.

This CDR3 reads CAWLWGHTEAFF. The CDR3 DNA reads as TGTGCCTGGCTCTGGGGGCATACTGAAGCTTTCTTT. The chain is built from TRBV30 and TRBJ1-1, with D maybe TRBD1 (6 bases). The V gene lost 5 bases and the J gene lost 5 bases, with 12 bases spanning the gap. Germline V gene lookup returns CDR1 GTSNPN and CDR2 SVGIG (reference sequence). CDR3 length: 12 residues. The full variable domain, with the rest looked up from reference TRBV30 and TRBJ1-1, is SQTIHQWPATLVQPVGSPLSLECTVEGTSNPNLYWYRQAAGRGLQLLFYSVGIGQISSEVPQNLSASRPQDRQFILSSKKLLLSDSGFYLCAWLWGHTEAFFGQGTRLTVV.

The CDR3 spells CASSLDRGRYYGYTF. CDR3 nucleotide sequence: TGTGCCAGCAGCCTTGACAGGGGGCGCTACTATGGCTACACCTTC. V usage is TRBV7-8 and J usage is TRBJ1-2, with TRBD1 matching over 10 bases. The CDR3 totals 15 residues. In germline, CDR1 is SGHVS, CDR2 FQNEAQ. With 5 bases clipped from V and 3 bases from J, the junction kept 6 bases outside the gene matches.

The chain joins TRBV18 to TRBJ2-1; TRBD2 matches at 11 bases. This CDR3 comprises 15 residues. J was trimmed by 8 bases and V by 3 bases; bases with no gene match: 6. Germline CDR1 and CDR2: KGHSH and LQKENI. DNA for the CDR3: TGTGCCAGCTCACCGCTTACTAGCGGGAGCTATGAGCAGTTCTTC. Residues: CASSPLTSGSYEQFF.

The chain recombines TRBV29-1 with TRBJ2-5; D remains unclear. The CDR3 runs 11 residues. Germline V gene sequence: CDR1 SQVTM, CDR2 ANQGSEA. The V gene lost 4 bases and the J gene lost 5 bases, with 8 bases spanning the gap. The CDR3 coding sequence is TGCAGCGTTGTCAAATGGGAGACCCAGTACTTC. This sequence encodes CSVVKWETQYF.

In nucleotides, the CDR3 is TGTGCCAGCAGCTTGTTAGCGGGAGGCGCAGATACGCAGTATTTT. Translated, it gives CASSLLAGGADTQYF. The chain has TRBV7-9 and TRBJ2-3, with 10 bases lining up with TRBD2. The germline gives CDR1 SEHNR, CDR2 FQNEAQ (reference sequence). With 3 bases clipped from V and 4 bases from J, the junction kept 4 bases outside the gene matches. This CDR3 comprises 15 residues.

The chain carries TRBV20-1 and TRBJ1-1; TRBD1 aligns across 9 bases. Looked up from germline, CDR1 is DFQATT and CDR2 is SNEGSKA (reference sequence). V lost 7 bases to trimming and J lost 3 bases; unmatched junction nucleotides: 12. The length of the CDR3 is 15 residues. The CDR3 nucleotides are TGCAGTGGCCCAGGGCGGACAGGGGTCGACACTGAAGCTTTCTTT. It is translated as CSGPGRTGVDTEAFF.

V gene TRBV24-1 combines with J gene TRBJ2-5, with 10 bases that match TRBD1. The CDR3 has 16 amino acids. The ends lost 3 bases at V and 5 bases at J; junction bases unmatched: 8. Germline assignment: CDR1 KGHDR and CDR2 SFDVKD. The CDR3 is CATSDPGQGKGETQYF. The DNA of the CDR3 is TGTGCCACCAGTGATCCGGGACAGGGGAAGGGTGAGACCCAGTACTTC.

This chain's CDR3 is CSVDPSSGSRNEQFF. The CDR3 region has the DNA TGCAGCGTTGACCCCTCTAGCGGGAGTAGGAATGAGCAGTTCTTC. The V and J genes are TRBV29-1 and TRBJ2-1; 10 bases map to TRBD2. This CDR3 has 15 amino acids. Germline V lookup: CDR1 SQVTM, CDR2 ANQGSEA. V dropped 3 bases and J dropped 7; count of bases not matched to a gene: 9.

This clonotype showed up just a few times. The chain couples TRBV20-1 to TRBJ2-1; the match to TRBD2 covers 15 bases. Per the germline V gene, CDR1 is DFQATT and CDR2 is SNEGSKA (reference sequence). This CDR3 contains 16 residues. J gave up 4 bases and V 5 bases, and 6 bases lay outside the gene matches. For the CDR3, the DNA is TGCAGTGCTGGCGGCGGACTAGCGGGAGGGTACAATGAGCAGTTCTTC. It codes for CSAGGGLAGGYNEQFF.

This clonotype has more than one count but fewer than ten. The CDR3 DNA is TGCAGTGCTAGAGATAGCCTGGGGCTTGCCAGCTCCTACAATGAGCAGTTCTTC. Translated, it gives CSARDSLGLASSYNEQFF. The J gene is TRBJ2-1, the V gene TRBV20-1, with D possibly being TRBD1 (5 bases). CDR1 DFQATT and CDR2 SNEGSKA come from the germline V gene (reference sequence). Trimming left V 0 bases short and J 0 bases short, with 18 bases between. The CDR3 runs to 18 residues.

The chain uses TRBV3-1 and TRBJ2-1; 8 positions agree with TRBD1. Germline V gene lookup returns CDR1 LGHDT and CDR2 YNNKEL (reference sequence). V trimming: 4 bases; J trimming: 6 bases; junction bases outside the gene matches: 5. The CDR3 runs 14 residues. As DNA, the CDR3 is TGTGCCAGCAGCCCGGACAGGGTAGGCAATGAGCAGTTCTTC. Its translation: CASSPDRVGNEQFF.